Below are 3 T cell receptor beta chains sequenced from a single sample in a study of blood T cell repertoires in COVID-19. Data came from immunoSEQ multiplex PCR; TCRdb stores just in-frame clones and leaves some out. The top ten hold about 4.8% of the sample, which has fewer than 250,000 clones, 83% seen once. What was sequenced was PBMCs or T cells enriched from blood (not recorded which). These receptor sequences come from a woman in her forties or fifties who had been exposed to COVID-19.

CDR3 nucleotides: TGTGCCAGCAGCTGGGGGACAGGCCGCCAAGAGACCCAGTACTTC. Protein sequence: CASSWGTGRQETQYF. V usage is TRBV5-4 and J usage is TRBJ2-5; 8 bases are a match to TRBD1. CDR3 length equals 15 residues. Per the germline V gene, CDR1 is SGHNT and CDR2 is YYREEE (reference sequence). The V and J ends lost 3 bases and 1 base, in that order; junction bases with no gene match: 5.

In its sample, this clone was seen a few times. The V gene is TRBV12-3 or TRBV12-4, the J gene TRBJ2-7; D perhaps matches TRBD1 (5 bases). The CDR3 runs 13 residues. Trimming cost V 5 bases and J 6 bases, with 14 bases left between them. The CDR3 protein is CASSQHQGTEQYF. As DNA, the CDR3 is TGTGCCAGCAGTCAACATCAGGGCACCGAGCAGTACTTC.

The chain employs TRBV7-3 and TRBJ1-6; D is perhaps TRBD1 (6 bases). Germline loops: CDR1 SGHTA, CDR2 FQGTGA. CDR3 length: 14 amino acids. The V end lost 5 bases, the J end lost 8 bases, and 13 bases lay between the germline ends. The DNA for the CDR3 is TGTGCCAGCAGCCGCGGGGGCTACGATTCACCCCTCCACTTT. It is translated as CASSRGGYDSPLHF.